The text below deals with one T cell receptor beta chain. The CDR3 is made up of 17 amino acids. Germline V gene data show CDR1 as KGHSH and CDR2 as LQKENI. The V and J ends lost 4 bases and 6 bases, in that order; junction bases with no gene match: 13. Data came from immunoSEQ multiplex PCR; TCRdb stores just in-frame clones and leaves some out. The sample holds 390,000 or so clones, more than 80% seen once. This sample is drawn from a study of control samples from healthy donors and cancer patients. Sequencing was performed on PBMCs. This rearrangement joins TRBV18 to TRBJ1-4; 8 bases agree with TRBD1. This TCR derives from a man in his forties with head and neck cancer. Here the CDR3 DNA reads TGTGCCAGCTCACAAGGCATAGCAGGGGGCCAGGATGAAAAACTGTTTTTT. This codes for CASSQGIAGGQDEKLFF. The variable domain in full, completed from reference TRBV18 and TRBJ1-4, reads NAGVMQNPRHLVRRRGQEARLRCSPMKGHSHVYWYRQLPEEGLKFMVYLQKENIIDESGMPKERFSAEFPKEGPSILRIQQVVRGDSAAYFCASSQGIAGGQDEKLFFGSGTQLSVL.